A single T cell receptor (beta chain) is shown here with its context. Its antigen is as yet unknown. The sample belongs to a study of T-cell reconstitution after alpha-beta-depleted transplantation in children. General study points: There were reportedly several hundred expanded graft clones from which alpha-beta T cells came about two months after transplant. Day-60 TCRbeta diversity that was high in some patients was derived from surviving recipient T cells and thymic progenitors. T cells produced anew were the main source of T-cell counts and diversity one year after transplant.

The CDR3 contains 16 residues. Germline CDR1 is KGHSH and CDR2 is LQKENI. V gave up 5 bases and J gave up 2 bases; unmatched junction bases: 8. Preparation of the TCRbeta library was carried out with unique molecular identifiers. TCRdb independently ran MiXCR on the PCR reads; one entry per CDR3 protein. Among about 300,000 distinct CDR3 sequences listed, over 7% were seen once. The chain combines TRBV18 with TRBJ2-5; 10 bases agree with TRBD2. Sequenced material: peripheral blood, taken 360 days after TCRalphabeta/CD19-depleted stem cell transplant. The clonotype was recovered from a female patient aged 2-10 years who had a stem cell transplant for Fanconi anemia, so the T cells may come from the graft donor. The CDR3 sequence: CASSSPSGRDQETQYF. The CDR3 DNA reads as TGTGCCAGCTCATCCCCTAGCGGGAGAGATCAAGAGACCCAGTACTTC.